This is a list of T cell receptor beta chains from one sample in a study of technical replicates of blood from a handful of donors. TCRdb's table, derived via immunoSEQ multiplex PCR, lists solely in-frame clones and lacks some. The repertoire includes about 79,000 clones, 90% to 95% of them detected once, and under 0.3% sits in the top ten. Sequences were obtained from T cells isolated from PBMCs. The receptors derive from a human donor in good health. Both conserved end residues are part of each CDR3. Each record gives: D gene, J gene, V gene, clone size, CDR3 DNA, CDR3 protein. A D gene is named only where the DNA matches it firmly. Part of the rows lack a size; the others show once, few, many or a class for expanded clones.

d_call: TRBD1
j_call: TRBJ1-3
v_call: TRBV11-2
clone_size: NA
cdr3_nt: TGTGCCAGCAGCTCTATACAGGGGAAGGGAAACACCATATATTTT
cdr3_aa: CASSSIQGKGNTIYF

d_call: TRBD1
j_call: TRBJ2-7
v_call: TRBV2
clone_size: NA
cdr3_nt: TGTGCCAGCAGTAATGTTGGGACAGGGGAAACCTACGAGCAGTACTTC
cdr3_aa: CASSNVGTGETYEQYF

d_call: TRBD2
j_call: TRBJ2-3
v_call: TRBV4-2
clone_size: NA
cdr3_nt: TGTGCCAGCAGCCCATCCGGGACTAGCCCAGATACGCAGTATTTT
cdr3_aa: CASSPSGTSPDTQYF

d_call: TRBD2
j_call: TRBJ2-3
v_call: TRBV5-1
clone_size: NA
cdr3_nt: TGCGCCAGCAGCTTGAGTGGGCGGGGGGATTACACAGATACGCAGTATTTT
cdr3_aa: CASSLSGRGDYTDTQYF

d_call: NA
j_call: TRBJ2-5
v_call: TRBV5-8
clone_size: NA
cdr3_nt: TGTGCCAGCAGCTTGGCCGGGACAAACCAAGAGACCCAGTACTTC
cdr3_aa: CASSLAGTNQETQYF

d_call: TRBD1
j_call: TRBJ1-5
v_call: TRBV6-4
clone_size: NA
cdr3_nt: TGTGCCAGCATGCGGGACAGGGGGCAGCCCCAGCATTTT
cdr3_aa: CASMRDRGQPQHF

d_call: NA
j_call: TRBJ2-5
v_call: TRBV15
clone_size: once
cdr3_nt: TGTGCCACCAGCAGAGATAGTCGGACAGCATCTCGGGAGACCCAGTACTTC
cdr3_aa: CATSRDSRTASRETQYF

d_call: NA
j_call: TRBJ2-3
v_call: TRBV28
clone_size: NA
cdr3_nt: TGTGCCAGCAGGTACAGAGATACGCAGTATTTT
cdr3_aa: CASRYRDTQYF

d_call: TRBD1
j_call: TRBJ1-1
v_call: TRBV19
clone_size: NA
cdr3_nt: TGTGCCAGTACCCCGCCCAGGGGGAGGTTCACTGAAGCTTTCTTT
cdr3_aa: CASTPPRGRFTEAFF

d_call: NA
j_call: TRBJ1-5
v_call: TRBV28
clone_size: once
cdr3_nt: TGTGCCAGCACCATACAGGGTACGTATCAGCCCCAGCATTTT
cdr3_aa: CASTIQGTYQPQHF

d_call: TRBD1
j_call: TRBJ1-2
v_call: TRBV4-1
clone_size: NA
cdr3_nt: TGCGCCAGCAGCCAAGGGGTATTCGGGACAGGGGAATCGTTGGGTGGCTACACCTTC
cdr3_aa: CASSQGVFGTGESLGGYTF

d_call: NA
j_call: TRBJ1-3
v_call: TRBV13
clone_size: once
cdr3_nt: TGTGCCAGCAGCCCGGGACTCCTCTCTGGAAACACCATATATTTT
cdr3_aa: CASSPGLLSGNTIYF

d_call: TRBD1
j_call: TRBJ1-1
v_call: TRBV11-3
clone_size: NA
cdr3_nt: TGTGCCAGCAGCCAAACAGGGGGCAGGAACACTGAAGCTTTCTTT
cdr3_aa: CASSQTGGRNTEAFF

d_call: TRBD2
j_call: TRBJ2-7
v_call: TRBV18
clone_size: NA
cdr3_nt: TGTGCCAGCTCACCGGCCGGGACTAGCGGCTACGAGCAGTACTTC
cdr3_aa: CASSPAGTSGYEQYF

d_call: NA
j_call: TRBJ2-7
v_call: TRBV20-1
clone_size: NA
cdr3_nt: TGCAGTGCCCTAGACAGGTTCGAGCAGTACTTC
cdr3_aa: CSALDRFEQYF

d_call: TRBD2
j_call: TRBJ2-7
v_call: TRBV7-9
clone_size: NA
cdr3_nt: TGTGCCAGCAGCTTAGGCCCTACTAGCGGGCGGATATTC
cdr3_aa: CASSLGPTSGRIF

d_call: NA
j_call: TRBJ1-4
v_call: TRBV27
clone_size: NA
cdr3_nt: TGTGCCAGCAGTTTAACTATTTCCGAGACTCTTAATGAAAAACTGTTTTTT
cdr3_aa: CASSLTISETLNEKLFF

d_call: NA
j_call: TRBJ1-4
v_call: TRBV20-1
clone_size: NA
cdr3_nt: TGCAGTGCTAGAGCTAGGGAAAAACTGTTTTTT
cdr3_aa: CSARAREKLFF

d_call: NA
j_call: TRBJ2-3
v_call: TRBV6-1
clone_size: NA
cdr3_nt: TGTGCCAGCAGTGAAGATCTAGTCACAGATACGCAGTATTTT
cdr3_aa: CASSEDLVTDTQYF

d_call: NA
j_call: TRBJ2-1
v_call: TRBV13
clone_size: NA
cdr3_nt: TGTGCCAGCAGCTTAGGGATGTCGCGCCCCGAGCAGTTCTTC
cdr3_aa: CASSLGMSRPEQFF

d_call: NA
j_call: TRBJ1-5
v_call: TRBV23-1
clone_size: NA
cdr3_nt: TGCGCCAGCAGGGGCAGGTCGAGCAATCAGCCCCAGCATTTT
cdr3_aa: CASRGRSSNQPQHF

d_call: TRBD1
j_call: TRBJ2-7
v_call: TRBV28
clone_size: NA
cdr3_nt: TGTGCCAGCAGTTCTCCTCAACAGGGGGCGTCTTACGAGCAGTACTTC
cdr3_aa: CASSSPQQGASYEQYF

d_call: TRBD1
j_call: TRBJ2-1
v_call: TRBV7-6
clone_size: once
cdr3_nt: TGTGCCAGCAGCCGCTTAACAGGGGACAATGAGCAGTTCTTC
cdr3_aa: CASSRLTGDNEQFF

d_call: NA
j_call: TRBJ2-3
v_call: TRBV27
clone_size: NA
cdr3_nt: TGTGCCAGCAGTCCAATATGGCTAGTACGGGGAGATACGCAGTATTTT
cdr3_aa: CASSPIWLVRGDTQYF

d_call: TRBD2
j_call: TRBJ2-1
v_call: TRBV5-1
clone_size: NA
cdr3_nt: TGCGCCAGCAGGTTAGCGGGAGGGGCCTACAATGAGCAGTTCTTC
cdr3_aa: CASRLAGGAYNEQFF

d_call: TRBD2
j_call: TRBJ2-3
v_call: TRBV5-1
clone_size: NA
cdr3_nt: TGCGCCAGCAGCTTGGGATCGGGGACTAGCAAAGATACGCAGTATTTT
cdr3_aa: CASSLGSGTSKDTQYF

d_call: TRBD2
j_call: TRBJ2-7
v_call: TRBV14
clone_size: once
cdr3_nt: TGTGCCAGCAGCCTAAAGGCAGGGAGGGTCGAGCAGTACTTC
cdr3_aa: CASSLKAGRVEQYF

d_call: TRBD1
j_call: TRBJ1-3
v_call: TRBV14
clone_size: NA
cdr3_nt: TGTGCCAGCAGCCAACCGGGACAGGGAGGGAACACCATATATTTT
cdr3_aa: CASSQPGQGGNTIYF

d_call: TRBD2
j_call: TRBJ2-7
v_call: TRBV27
clone_size: NA
cdr3_nt: TGTGCCAGCAGTTTATCGCTGAGCGGGAACTACGAGCAGTACTTC
cdr3_aa: CASSLSLSGNYEQYF

d_call: TRBD2
j_call: TRBJ2-5
v_call: TRBV19
clone_size: NA
cdr3_nt: TGTGCCAGTAGTCCCCGGACTAGCGTCGGTGAGACCCAGTACTTC
cdr3_aa: CASSPRTSVGETQYF

d_call: NA
j_call: TRBJ2-3
v_call: TRBV27
clone_size: NA
cdr3_nt: TGTGCCAGCAGTTTAATTTGGACTACAACAGATACGCAGTATTTT
cdr3_aa: CASSLIWTTTDTQYF

d_call: TRBD2
j_call: TRBJ2-3
v_call: TRBV5-4
clone_size: NA
cdr3_nt: TGTGCCAGCACCCAATCTAGCGGGGAACACACAGATACGCAGTATTTT
cdr3_aa: CASTQSSGEHTDTQYF

d_call: NA
j_call: TRBJ2-7
v_call: TRBV18
clone_size: once
cdr3_nt: TGTGCCAGCTCACCGGGGACACCGAGAACCTACGAGCAGTACTTC
cdr3_aa: CASSPGTPRTYEQYF

d_call: TRBD2
j_call: TRBJ2-7
v_call: TRBV7-6
clone_size: NA
cdr3_nt: TGTGCCAGCAGTCCCCACCCGGGGGGAGTGGGCGAGCAGTACTTC
cdr3_aa: CASSPHPGGVGEQYF

d_call: NA
j_call: TRBJ1-2
v_call: TRBV19
clone_size: NA
cdr3_nt: TGTGCCAGTAGTCGGCAGGGTAGAGGCTACACCTTC
cdr3_aa: CASSRQGRGYTF

d_call: NA
j_call: TRBJ1-4
v_call: TRBV15
clone_size: NA
cdr3_nt: TGTGCCACCAGCAGAGATATGAGGAGAGAGGGAAAACTGTTTTTT
cdr3_aa: CATSRDMRREGKLFF

d_call: TRBD1
j_call: TRBJ1-2
v_call: TRBV19
clone_size: NA
cdr3_nt: TGTGCCAGTAGTTCAACAGGGGTCTATGGCTACACCTTC
cdr3_aa: CASSSTGVYGYTF

d_call: NA
j_call: TRBJ2-3
v_call: TRBV7-3
clone_size: NA
cdr3_nt: TGTGCCAGCAGCTTACAGGGGGGTCGGTGGACAGATACGCAGTATTTT
cdr3_aa: CASSLQGGRWTDTQYF

d_call: NA
j_call: TRBJ2-2
v_call: TRBV5-6
clone_size: NA
cdr3_nt: TGTGCCAGCAGCTTAGGGTTTAGGGGCGCGGTGAACACCGGGGAGCTGTTTTTT
cdr3_aa: CASSLGFRGAVNTGELFF

d_call: TRBD1
j_call: TRBJ1-2
v_call: TRBV6-4
clone_size: NA
cdr3_nt: TGTGCCAGCAGTCTATCGGCACAGGGGGTGCACGGCTACACCTTC
cdr3_aa: CASSLSAQGVHGYTF

d_call: NA
j_call: TRBJ2-7
v_call: TRBV19
clone_size: NA
cdr3_nt: TGTGCCAGTAGTATCCAGACCCGGGGAGAGCAGTACTTC
cdr3_aa: CASSIQTRGEQYF

d_call: TRBD1
j_call: TRBJ1-5
v_call: TRBV6-1
clone_size: NA
cdr3_nt: TGTGCCAGCAGTGGGACGACAGGGAAGAATCAGCCCCAGCATTTT
cdr3_aa: CASSGTTGKNQPQHF

d_call: TRBD2
j_call: TRBJ2-6
v_call: TRBV10-3
clone_size: NA
cdr3_nt: TGTGCCATCAGGGACGGTCGGGAGGGCTCTGGGGCCAACGTCCTGACTTTC
cdr3_aa: CAIRDGREGSGANVLTF

d_call: NA
j_call: TRBJ2-7
v_call: TRBV28
clone_size: NA
cdr3_nt: TGTGCCAGCAGTTTAATTTCCGGGGATGGCAACGAGCAGTACTTC
cdr3_aa: CASSLISGDGNEQYF

d_call: NA
j_call: TRBJ1-6
v_call: TRBV7-9
clone_size: NA
cdr3_nt: TGTGCCAGCAGCTACGAGGGTAGCTCCTATAATTCACCCCTCCACTTT
cdr3_aa: CASSYEGSSYNSPLHF

d_call: NA
j_call: TRBJ2-1
v_call: TRBV7-9
clone_size: NA
cdr3_nt: TGTGCCAGCAGCTTTGACAGTTTCGTCTTCTTC
cdr3_aa: CASSFDSFVFF

d_call: TRBD1
j_call: TRBJ2-2
v_call: TRBV9
clone_size: NA
cdr3_nt: TGTGCCAGCAGCGTATGGACAGGGGGCACTGCCGGGGAGCTGTTTTTT
cdr3_aa: CASSVWTGGTAGELFF